The clone carrying this T cell receptor (beta chain) was found many times. The antigen remains unidentified. The data were taken from a study of T cells in Graves' hyperthyroidism and ophthalmopathy. General observations from the study: Within blood appeared most thyroid clonotypes that had expanded above 0.001. Ophthalmopathy was predicted by the model a median of approximately 6.6 months ahead of onset.

V was clipped by 7 bases and J by 2 bases; unmatched bases: 14. The CDR3 covers 17 residues. Disease duration was under 3 months in the ophthalmopathy patients, who also had a Clinical Activity Score of at least 3 and a NOSPECS grade of at least 4. Clinical symptoms, serum thyroxine and TRAb, thyroid ultrasound and orbital computed tomography together formed the diagnostic basis. RNA transcripts yielded amplified TCR beta CDR3 regions. The HTBI primer set drove a first-round RT-PCR of the TCR CDR3. TCRdb re-called the multiplex PCR reads with MiXCR, one entry per CDR3 protein. Counted here are about 640,000 distinct CDR3 sequences, approximately 15% occurring once; the ten biggest clones make up approximately 12%.

The sequenced sample was blood. The sequence derives from a woman aged 45-60 years with Graves' ophthalmopathy. V is TRBV12-3 or TRBV12-4 and J is TRBJ2-3; 8 bases align to TRBD1. The CDR3 loop reads CASTFSSGTGDTDTQYF. Written as DNA, the CDR3 is TGTGCCAGCACCTTCTCCTCCGGGACAGGAGACACAGATACGCAGTATTTT.